This entry features one T cell receptor beta chain sequence. Antigen unknown. Regulatory T cells were sorted from blood as CD4+ CD25-high CD127-low cells. The CDR3 extends over 16 amino acids. In germline, CDR1 is MNHNY, CDR2 SVGAGI (reference sequence). Trimming shortened V by 6 bases and J by 0 bases, and 15 bases separated the two germline ends. The data belong to a study of regulatory and conventional T cells in RAG deficiency. Study-level points and caveats: Sorted Omenn CD25-high CD127-low cells may not be bona fide Tregs. Compared with controls, unique Treg TCR beta sequences dropped roughly 100-fold in Omenn syndrome and CID/AS. Omenn patients showed >85% Treg-Tconv overlap and shorter CDR3 lengths.

Produced via immunoSEQ multiplex PCR; TCRdb's table is partial and in-frame only. The table lists about 28,000 clones, approximately 90% of them singletons. These data also formed part of another study, on regulatory T cells. That report adds: The primer mix had 52 TRBV and 13 TRBJ primers.

The sample was Tregs sorted from blood. The V and J genes are TRBV6-6 and TRBJ2-1; D is possibly TRBD2 (5 bases). The clonotype originates from a human donor in good health. The CDR3 sequence is CASRTEFGSSYNEQFF. Here the CDR3 DNA reads TGTGCCAGCAGGACCGAGTTTGGGAGCTCCTACAATGAGCAGTTCTTC.